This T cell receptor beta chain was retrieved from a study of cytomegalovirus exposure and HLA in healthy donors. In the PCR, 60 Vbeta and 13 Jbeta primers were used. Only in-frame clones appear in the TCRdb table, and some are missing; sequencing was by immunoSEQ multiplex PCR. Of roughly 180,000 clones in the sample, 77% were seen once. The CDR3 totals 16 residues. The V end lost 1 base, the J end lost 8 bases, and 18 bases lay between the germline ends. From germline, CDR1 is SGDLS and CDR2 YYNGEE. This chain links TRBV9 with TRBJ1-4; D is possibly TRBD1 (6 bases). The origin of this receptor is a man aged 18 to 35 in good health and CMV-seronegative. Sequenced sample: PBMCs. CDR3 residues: CASSVQATGVLEKLFF. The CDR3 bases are TGTGCCAGCAGCGTACAAGCGACAGGCGTTTTAGAAAAACTGTTTTTT.